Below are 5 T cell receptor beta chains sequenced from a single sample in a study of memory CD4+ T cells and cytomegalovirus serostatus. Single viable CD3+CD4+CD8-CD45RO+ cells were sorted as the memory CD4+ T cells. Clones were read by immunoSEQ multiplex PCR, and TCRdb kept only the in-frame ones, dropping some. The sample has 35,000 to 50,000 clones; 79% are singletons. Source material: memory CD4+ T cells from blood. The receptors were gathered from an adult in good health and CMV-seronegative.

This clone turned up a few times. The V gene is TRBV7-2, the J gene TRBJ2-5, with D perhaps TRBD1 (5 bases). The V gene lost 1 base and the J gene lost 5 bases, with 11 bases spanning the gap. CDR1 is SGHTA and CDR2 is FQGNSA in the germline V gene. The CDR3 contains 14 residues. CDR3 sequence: CASSLEAGWETQYF. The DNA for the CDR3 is TGTGCCAGCAGCTTAGAGGCAGGGTGGGAGACCCAGTACTTC.

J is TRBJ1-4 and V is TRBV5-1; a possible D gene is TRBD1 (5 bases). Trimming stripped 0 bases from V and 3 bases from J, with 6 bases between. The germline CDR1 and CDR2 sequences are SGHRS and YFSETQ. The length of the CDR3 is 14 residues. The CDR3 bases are TGCGCCAGCAGCTTGGCGGGGGCTAATGAAAAACTGTTTTTT. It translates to CASSLAGANEKLFF.

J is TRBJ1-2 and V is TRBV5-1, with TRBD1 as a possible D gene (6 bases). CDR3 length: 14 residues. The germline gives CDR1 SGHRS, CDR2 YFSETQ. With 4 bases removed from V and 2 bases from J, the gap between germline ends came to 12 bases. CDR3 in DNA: TGCGCCAGCAGCAACGGACAGCCAAACTATGGCTACACCTTC. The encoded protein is CASSNGQPNYGYTF.

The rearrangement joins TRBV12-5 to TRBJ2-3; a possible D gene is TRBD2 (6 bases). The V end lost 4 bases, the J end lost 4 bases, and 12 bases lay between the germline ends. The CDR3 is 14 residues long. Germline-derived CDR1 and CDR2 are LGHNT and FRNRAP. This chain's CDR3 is CASGSGSSADTQYF. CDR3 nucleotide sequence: TGTGCTAGTGGTTCAGGGTCTAGCGCAGATACGCAGTATTTT.

DNA of the CDR3: TGCAGCGTTGCTGACTACGATGGCTACACCTTC. Protein: CSVADYDGYTF. The V gene is TRBV29-1, the J gene TRBJ1-2; D gene uncertain. Trimming cost V 4 bases and J 6 bases, with 9 bases left between them. Germline V gene sequence: CDR1 SQVTM, CDR2 ANQGSEA. CDR3 size: 11 residues.